The 13 T cell receptor beta chains given below trace back to one sample, sequenced in a study of OX40 agonist ivuxolimab in advanced cancers. The protocol was immunoSEQ multiplex PCR, while the TCRdb copy is restricted to in-frame clones and leaves out a portion. The table shows about 43,000 clones, with 75% to 90% occurring only once. The material was CD4+ or CD8+ T cells sorted from blood, obtained in a trial of the OX40 agonist ivuxolimab. These receptors all stem from an adult with an advanced solid tumor such as melanoma, head and neck, liver or kidney cancer.

The gene calls are TRBV7-8 and TRBJ2-1; 7 bases line up with TRBD1. Per germline, CDR1 SGHVS and CDR2 FQNEAQ. CDR3 length equals 15 residues. With V trimmed by 5 bases and J by 4 bases, 8 bases remained unmatched. The CDR3 sequence is CASSPGTDLYNEQFF. CDR3 sequence (DNA): TGTGCCAGCAGCCCGGGGACAGATCTTTACAATGAGCAGTTCTTC. The variable domain in full, with the rest retrieved from reference TRBV7-8 and TRBJ2-1, is GAGVSQSPRYKVAKRGQDVALRCDPISGHVSLFWYQQALGQGPEFLTYFQNEAQLDKSGLPSDRFFAERPEGSVSTLKIQRTQQEDSAVYLCASSPGTDLYNEQFFGPGTRLTVL.

The gene calls are TRBV30 and TRBJ2-1; weak D call: TRBD2 (6 bases). CDR1 GTSNPN and CDR2 SVGIG come from the germline V gene (reference sequence). CDR3 length: 15 residues. V lost 0 bases and J lost 7, with 16 bases in between. Written as DNA, the CDR3 is TGTGCCTGGAGTGTACGCGGGACTTTAATTAATGAGCAGTTCTTC. Its protein is CAWSVRGTLINEQFF. Variable domain in full (rest from reference TRBV30 and TRBJ2-1): SQTIHQWPATLVQPVGSPLSLECTVEGTSNPNLYWYRQAAGRGLQLLFYSVGIGQISSEVPQNLSASRPQDRQFILSSKKLLLSDSGFYLCAWSVRGTLINEQFFGPGTRLTVL.

The chain couples TRBV7-2 to TRBJ2-3, with unresolved D. Germline V gene data show CDR1 as SGHTA and CDR2 as FQGNSA. V lost 4 bases, J lost 5 bases, and 10 bases lay in between. The CDR3 loop spans 13 amino acids. The CDR3 DNA follows: TGTGCCAGCAGCTCCCCTTGGGAAGATACGCAGTATTTT. This sequence encodes CASSSPWEDTQYF.

This chain connects TRBV6-6 to TRBJ2-7, with 12 bases fitting TRBD2. Germline trimming cut 10 bases from V and 1 base from J; bases unmatched to any gene: 2. The CDR3 extends over 13 amino acids. Per germline, CDR1 MNHNY and CDR2 SVGAGI (reference sequence). The CDR3 DNA is TGTGCCACCACTAGCGGGAGGTCCTACGAGCAGTACTTC. This sequence encodes CATTSGRSYEQYF.

This clone was counted once. The V call is TRBV7-6, the J call TRBJ2-1, with 9 nucleotides matching TRBD2. The germline CDR1 and CDR2 sequences are SGHVS and FNYEAQ. This CDR3 has 16 residues. V dropped 4 bases and J dropped 5; count of bases not matched to a gene: 9. The CDR3 DNA reads as TGTGCCAGCAGCTCCGTCTTTAGCGGGGGTCACAATGAGCAGTTCTTC. Protein product: CASSSVFSGGHNEQFF. The complete variable domain, with remaining parts taken from reference TRBV7-6 and TRBJ2-1, reads GAGVSQSPRYKVTKRGQDVALRCDPISGHVSLYWYRQALGQGPEFLTYFNYEAQQDKSGLPNDRFSAERPEGSISTLTIQRTEQRDSAMYRCASSSVFSGGHNEQFFGPGTRLTVL.

This chain links TRBV7-2 with TRBJ2-7; TRBD1 might be the D (7 bases). Trimming removed 5 bases from V and 2 bases from J, with 13 bases in between. This CDR3 region has 14 residues. CDR1 and CDR2 (germline): SGHTA, FQGNSA. CDR3 nucleotides: TGTGCCAGCAGCCCGGGGGACAGTCCCTACGAGCAGTACTTC. Translating it yields CASSPGDSPYEQYF.

The chain combines TRBV30 with TRBJ1-2; the match to TRBD1 covers 9 bases. This CDR3 contains 13 residues. Germline V gene lookup returns CDR1 GTSNPN and CDR2 SVGIG (reference sequence). V was clipped by 3 bases and J by 5 bases; unmatched bases: 4. The CDR3 sequence is CAWRGQGSYGYTF. CDR3 in DNA: TGTGCCTGGAGGGGACAGGGCTCATATGGCTACACCTTC.

The rearrangement links TRBV11-3 to TRBJ2-5; 11 bases match TRBD1. This CDR3 region has 15 residues. CDR1 and CDR2 (germline): SGHNT, YENEEA. The J segment lost 5 bases and the V segment lost 5 bases, leaving 7 bases of the junction unmatched. In DNA, the CDR3 is TGTGCCAGCAGCACTCGGACAGGGGGCCTGGAGACCCAGTACTTC. Protein product: CASSTRTGGLETQYF.

The genes are TRBV5-8 and TRBJ1-6; D not resolved. The CDR3 is 15 residues long. CDR1 is SGHTS and CDR2 is YDEGEE in the germline V gene. V was trimmed by 0 bases and J by 9 bases, leaving 13 bases between them. CDR3 DNA sequence: TGTGCCAGCAGCTTGGAAGTAGGCATAGGTTCACCCCTCCACTTT. Its protein product is CASSLEVGIGSPLHF.

The rearrangement uses TRBV6-1 and TRBJ1-1, with a possible D match to TRBD1 (6 bases). Trimming pared 4 bases from V and 4 bases from J, leaving 22 bases between. CDR3 length: 17 residues. The V gene's germline CDR1 is MNHNS and CDR2 SASEGT. The CDR3 DNA is TGTGCCAGCAGTGTCGCCATCGGGGGGGCGTGGGGCACTGAAGCTTTCTTT. Amino acids: CASSVAIGGAWGTEAFF.

The V and J genes are TRBV5-1 and TRBJ2-1, with 9 bases identical to TRBD1. Germline CDR1 reads SGHRS; CDR2 reads YFSETQ. The CDR3 spans 14 residues. V lost 2 bases and J lost 6; bases outside the gene matches: 3. CDR3 nucleotide sequence: TGCGCCAGCAGCTTAAACAGGGGGCCCAATGAGCAGTTCTTC. Protein product: CASSLNRGPNEQFF.

This clone was detected only once. The CDR3 spells CASSPNSGNTIYF. DNA for the CDR3: TGTGCCAGCAGCCCTAACTCTGGAAACACCATATATTTT. This chain uses TRBV7-3 with TRBJ1-3; no clear D. V gave up 5 bases and J gave up 0 bases, with 5 bases separating them. CDR1 is SGHTA and CDR2 is FQGTGA in the germline V gene. CDR3 length: 13 residues.

The chain is built from TRBV6-6 and TRBJ1-2, with D unresolved. CDR3 size: 12 residues. V lost 7 bases, J lost 11 bases, and 17 bases lay in between. Germline V gene data show CDR1 as MNHNY and CDR2 as SVGAGI (reference sequence). CDR3 region: CASTEATNQYTF. The CDR3 DNA reads as TGTGCCAGCACCGAAGCGACAAACCAGTACACCTTC.